The 14 T cell receptor beta chains in this list originate from one sample, sequenced in a study of OX40 agonist ivuxolimab in advanced cancers. Profiled with immunoSEQ multiplex PCR; TCRdb holds only in-frame clones, not every one. The data show roughly 23,000 clones, with approximately 80% seen just once and 35% to 45% held by the top ten. The sequences come from CD4+ or CD8+ T cells sorted from blood, collected in a trial of the OX40 agonist ivuxolimab. The receptor set was obtained from an adult with an advanced solid tumor such as melanoma, head and neck, liver or kidney cancer.

The chain carries TRBV9 and TRBJ1-1; TRBD1 agrees at 9 bases. The junction had 14 bases not matched to a gene; V was cut back by 3 bases and J by 5 bases. The CDR3 runs to 17 residues. Germline V gene data show CDR1 as SGDLS and CDR2 as YYNGEE. The CDR3 DNA reads TGTGCCAGCAGCGGTGGGGACAGGGCGCGTTGGAGTACTGAAGCTTTCTTT. Encoded protein: CASSGGDRARWSTEAFF. The full variable domain, completed using reference TRBV9 and TRBJ1-1, is DSGVTQTPKHLITATGQRVTLRCSPRSGDLSVYWYQQSLDQGLQFLIQYYNGEERAKGNILERFSAQQFPDLHSELNLSSLELGDSALYFCASSGGDRARWSTEAFFGQGTRLTVV.

The J gene is TRBJ2-1, the V gene TRBV4-3, with 8 bases that match TRBD1. The ends lost 0 bases at V and 12 bases at J; junction bases unmatched: 7. This CDR3 comprises 14 residues. CDR1 is LGHNA and CDR2 is YSLEER in the germline V gene. CDR3 nucleotides: TGCGCCAGCAGCCAAGATGGTTGGACAGGGTGGCAGTTCTTC. It specifies CASSQDGWTGWQFF.

This clone was found once. The V and J genes are TRBV6-1 and TRBJ2-7; no definite D call. V shed 5 bases and J shed 2 bases, with 10 bases lying between them. Germline loops: CDR1 MNHNS, CDR2 SASEGT. CDR3 size: 13 residues. CDR3 sequence reads: CASSMGSTYEQYF. CDR3 sequence (DNA): TGTGCCAGCAGTATGGGTTCCACCTACGAGCAGTACTTC.

The chain is built from TRBV5-7 and TRBJ2-1; D perhaps matches TRBD1 (5 bases). TRBV5-7 is an open reading frame, and its role is uncertain. Trimming removed 0 bases at V and 1 base at J, with 14 bases between. CDR3 length equals 17 residues. Written as DNA, the CDR3 is TGTGCCAGCAGCTTGGGGGCAGGGCCTCTTTCCTACAATGAGCAGTTCTTC. This translates into CASSLGAGPLSYNEQFF.

This clone was observed once. The rearrangement links TRBV6-5 to TRBJ2-3, with TRBD1 matching 9 bases. This CDR3 comprises 15 residues. V lost 0 bases and J lost 5; bases outside the gene matches: 3. Per germline, CDR1 MNHEY and CDR2 SVGAGI. The CDR3, as DNA: TGTGCCAGCAGTTACTCGGGACAGGGCATAGATACGCAGTATTTT. Its translation: CASSYSGQGIDTQYF.

The V gene is TRBV4-1, the J gene TRBJ1-5, with a weak D call TRBD1 (5 bases). Germline CDR1 MGHRA, CDR2 YSYEKL. Between the trimmed V and J ends, which lost 4 bases and 1 base, there was a span of 11 bases. This CDR3 is 15 amino acids long. The CDR3 nucleotides read TGCGCCAGCAGCCCAGACACAGGCAGCAATCAGCCCCAGCATTTT. This sequence encodes CASSPDTGSNQPQHF.

This chain links TRBV5-8 with TRBJ2-7; 9 bases are a match to TRBD1. Germline V gives CDR1 SGHTS, CDR2 YDEGEE. J lost 3 bases, V lost 6 bases, and 19 bases had no gene match. This CDR3 comprises 18 residues. CDR3 sequence reads: CASTLRGTGRKVDYEQYF. The CDR3 DNA reads as TGTGCCAGCACCCTTCGTGGGACAGGGCGAAAAGTCGACTACGAGCAGTACTTC. Full variable domain (rest looked up from reference TRBV5-8 and TRBJ2-7): EAGVTQSPTHLIKTRGQQATLRCSPISGHTSVYWYQQALGLGLQFLLWYDEGEERNRGNFPPRFSGRQFPNYSSELNVNALELEDSALYLCASTLRGTGRKVDYEQYFGPGTRLTVT.

The chain has TRBV7-9 and TRBJ2-3; TRBD2 matches 11 bases. Germline assignment: CDR1 SEHNR and CDR2 FQNEAQ (reference sequence). The V gene end was trimmed by 5 bases and the J gene end by 1 base; junction bases not matched to a gene: 5. CDR3 size: 16 residues. In DNA form, the CDR3 reads TGTGCCAGCAGCCCCGATAGCGGGAGGGGCACAGATACGCAGTATTTT. This codes for CASSPDSGRGTDTQYF.

The chain employs TRBV4-3 and TRBJ2-1, with D possibly being TRBD2 (7 bases). The CDR3 sequence is 16 residues long. Germline lookup yields CDR1 LGHNA and CDR2 YSLEER. Between the trimmed V and J ends, which lost 3 bases and 0 bases, there was a span of 12 bases. The CDR3 DNA reads as TGCGCCAGCAGCCACGAGGGGGGGGGCTCCTACAATGAGCAGTTCTTC. Protein sequence: CASSHEGGGSYNEQFF.

The rearrangement joins TRBV19 to TRBJ2-7; possibly TRBD1 or TRBD2 for D (5 bases each). Germline V lookup: CDR1 LNHDA, CDR2 SQIVND (reference sequence). Deletions cut 3 bases from V and 5 bases from J, with 17 bases between. The CDR3 has 15 residues. CDR3 in DNA: TGTGCCAGTAGTATGAAGGCCCCTCGAGGGGACGAGCAGTACTTC. Translated, it gives CASSMKAPRGDEQYF.

The chain is built from TRBV7-9 and TRBJ2-3, with no clear D. Germline V gene lookup returns CDR1 SEHNR and CDR2 FQNEAQ (reference sequence). The V end was cut by 5 bases, the J end by 2 bases, with 8 bases between. The length of the CDR3 is 13 residues. The CDR3 nucleotides read TGTGCCAGCAGCCCTGGACCCACAGATACGCAGTATTTT. Protein product: CASSPGPTDTQYF. The complete variable domain, with remaining parts taken from reference TRBV7-9 and TRBJ2-3, reads DTGVSQNPRHKITKRGQNVTFRCDPISEHNRLYWYRQTLGQGPEFLTYFQNEAQLEKSRLLSDRFSAERPKGSFSTLEIQRTEQGDSAMYLCASSPGPTDTQYFGPGTRLTVL.

The chain combines TRBV29-1 with TRBJ2-1; D might be TRBD2 (6 bases). The CDR3 has 13 residues. Trimming took off 8 bases at V and 4 bases at J, with 15 bases between the two ends. The germline V gene encodes CDR1 SQVTM and CDR2 ANQGSEA. The CDR3 is CSPFLAGYNEQFF. The CDR3 DNA sequence: TGCAGCCCTTTTTTGGCGGGATACAATGAGCAGTTCTTC.

As DNA, the CDR3 is TGTGCCAGCAGCTTAAGGGGACAGGGGTCCTGGGCCAACGTCCTGACTTTC. Protein: CASSLRGQGSWANVLTF. The chain has TRBV7-3 and TRBJ2-6, with 10 bases that match TRBD1. The germline gives CDR1 SGHTA, CDR2 FQGTGA. The CDR3 covers 17 residues. V shed 1 base and J 5 bases; nucleotides not matched to a gene: 5.

V gene TRBV6-6 combines with J gene TRBJ2-5; TRBD2 agrees at 14 bases. V dropped 8 bases and J dropped 3; count of bases not matched to a gene: 2. This CDR3 has 14 residues. Germline CDR1 and CDR2: MNHNY and SVGAGI (reference sequence). CDR3 in DNA: TGTGCCAGCCTGGGACTAGCGGGAGAAGAGACCCAGTACTTC. Its protein product is CASLGLAGEETQYF.